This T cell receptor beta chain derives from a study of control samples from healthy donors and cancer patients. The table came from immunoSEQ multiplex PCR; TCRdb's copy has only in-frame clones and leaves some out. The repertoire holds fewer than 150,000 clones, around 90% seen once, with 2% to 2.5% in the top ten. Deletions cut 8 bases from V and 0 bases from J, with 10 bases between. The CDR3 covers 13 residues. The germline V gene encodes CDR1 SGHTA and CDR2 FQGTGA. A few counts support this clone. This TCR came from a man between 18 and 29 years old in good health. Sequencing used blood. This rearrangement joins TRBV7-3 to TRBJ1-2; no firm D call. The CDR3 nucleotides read TGTGCCAGCGGGAAGGGAGCTAACTATGGCTACACCTTC. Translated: CASGKGANYGYTF.